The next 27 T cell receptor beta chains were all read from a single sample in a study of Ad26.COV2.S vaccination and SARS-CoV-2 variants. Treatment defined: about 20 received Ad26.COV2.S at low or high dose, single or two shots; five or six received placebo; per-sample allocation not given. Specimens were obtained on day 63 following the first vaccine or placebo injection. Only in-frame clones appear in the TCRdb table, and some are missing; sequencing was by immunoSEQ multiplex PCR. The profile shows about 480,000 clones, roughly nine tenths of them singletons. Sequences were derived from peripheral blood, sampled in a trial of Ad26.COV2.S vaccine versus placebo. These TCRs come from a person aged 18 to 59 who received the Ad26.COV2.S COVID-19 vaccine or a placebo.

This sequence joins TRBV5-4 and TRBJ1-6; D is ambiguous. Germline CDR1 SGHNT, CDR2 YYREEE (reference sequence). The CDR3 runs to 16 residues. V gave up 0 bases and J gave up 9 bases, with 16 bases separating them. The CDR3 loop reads CASSLADRGVGSPLHF. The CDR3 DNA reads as TGTGCCAGCAGCTTGGCTGATCGGGGAGTGGGTTCACCCCTCCACTTT.

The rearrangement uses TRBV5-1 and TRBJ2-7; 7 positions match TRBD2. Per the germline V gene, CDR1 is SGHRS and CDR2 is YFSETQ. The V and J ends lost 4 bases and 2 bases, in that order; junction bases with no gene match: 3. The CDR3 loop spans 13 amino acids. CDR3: CASSPGLAYEQYF. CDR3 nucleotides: TGCGCCAGCAGCCCCGGACTAGCCTACGAGCAGTACTTC.

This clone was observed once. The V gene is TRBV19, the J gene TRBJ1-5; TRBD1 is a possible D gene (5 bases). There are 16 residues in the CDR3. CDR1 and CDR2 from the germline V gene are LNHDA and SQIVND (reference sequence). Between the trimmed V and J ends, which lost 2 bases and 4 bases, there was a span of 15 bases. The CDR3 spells CASSIRFDRVNQPQHF. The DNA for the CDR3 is TGTGCCAGTAGTATACGATTTGACAGAGTAAATCAGCCCCAGCATTTT.

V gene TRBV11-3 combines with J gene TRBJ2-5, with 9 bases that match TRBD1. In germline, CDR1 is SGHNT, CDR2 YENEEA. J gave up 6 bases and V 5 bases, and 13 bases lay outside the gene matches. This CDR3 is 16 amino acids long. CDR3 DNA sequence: TGTGCCAGCAGCCCCCGGGACAGGGATATTGTAAAGACCCAGTACTTC. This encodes CASSPRDRDIVKTQYF.

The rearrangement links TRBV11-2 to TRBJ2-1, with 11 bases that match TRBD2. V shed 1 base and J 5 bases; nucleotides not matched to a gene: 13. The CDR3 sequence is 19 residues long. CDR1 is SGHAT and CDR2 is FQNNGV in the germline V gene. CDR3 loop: CASSLVRGRTSGSNNEQFF. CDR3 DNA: TGTGCCAGCAGCTTAGTACGGGGCAGGACTAGCGGGTCTAACAATGAGCAGTTCTTC.

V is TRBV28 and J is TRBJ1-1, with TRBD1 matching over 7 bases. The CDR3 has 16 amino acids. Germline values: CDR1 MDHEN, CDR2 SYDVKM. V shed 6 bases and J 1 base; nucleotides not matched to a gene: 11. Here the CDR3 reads CASREVGQPKNTEAFF. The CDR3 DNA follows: TGTGCCAGCAGGGAGGTGGGACAGCCAAAGAACACTGAAGCTTTCTTT.

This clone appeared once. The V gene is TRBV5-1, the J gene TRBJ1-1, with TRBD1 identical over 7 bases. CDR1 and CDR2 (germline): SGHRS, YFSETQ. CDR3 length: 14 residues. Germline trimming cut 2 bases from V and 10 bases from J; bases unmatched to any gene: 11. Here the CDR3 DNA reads TGCGCCAGCAGCTTTCGGACAGGCCTAGGGGGAGCTTTCTTT. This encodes CASSFRTGLGGAFF.

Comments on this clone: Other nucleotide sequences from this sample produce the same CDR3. The CDR3 nucleotides are TGTGCCAGCAGCGTAGGCGGAAACACCGGGGAGCTGTTTTTT. This encodes CASSVGGNTGELFF. This chain joins TRBV9 and TRBJ2-2; no clear D gene. The germline V gene encodes CDR1 SGDLS and CDR2 YYNGEE. The CDR3 totals 14 residues. Trimming stripped 0 bases from V and 2 bases from J, with 5 bases between.

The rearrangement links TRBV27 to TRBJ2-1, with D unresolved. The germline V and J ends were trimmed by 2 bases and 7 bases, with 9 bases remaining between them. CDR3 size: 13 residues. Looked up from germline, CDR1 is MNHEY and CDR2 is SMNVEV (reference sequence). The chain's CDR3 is CASSLRTSNEQFF. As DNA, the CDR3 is TGTGCCAGCAGTTTACGCACTTCGAATGAGCAGTTCTTC.

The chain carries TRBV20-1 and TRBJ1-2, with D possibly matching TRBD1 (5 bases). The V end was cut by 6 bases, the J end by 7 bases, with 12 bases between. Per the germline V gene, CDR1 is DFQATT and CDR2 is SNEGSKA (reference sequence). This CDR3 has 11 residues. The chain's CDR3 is CSAKVGAGYTF. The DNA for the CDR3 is TGCAGTGCCAAAGTCGGGGCTGGCTACACCTTC.

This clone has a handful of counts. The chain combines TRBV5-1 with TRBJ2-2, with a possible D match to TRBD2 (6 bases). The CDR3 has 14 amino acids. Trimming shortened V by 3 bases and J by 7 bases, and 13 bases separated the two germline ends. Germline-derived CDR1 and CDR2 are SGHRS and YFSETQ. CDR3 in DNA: TGCGCCAGCAGCTCGGGGGTTGCAGGCGGGGAGCTGTTTTTT. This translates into CASSSGVAGGELFF.

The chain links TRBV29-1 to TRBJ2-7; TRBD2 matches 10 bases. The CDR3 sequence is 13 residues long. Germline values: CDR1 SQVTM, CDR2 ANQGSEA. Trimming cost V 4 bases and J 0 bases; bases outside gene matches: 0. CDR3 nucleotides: TGCAGCGTTGCTAGCGGGAGCTCCTACGAGCAGTACTTC. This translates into CSVASGSSYEQYF.

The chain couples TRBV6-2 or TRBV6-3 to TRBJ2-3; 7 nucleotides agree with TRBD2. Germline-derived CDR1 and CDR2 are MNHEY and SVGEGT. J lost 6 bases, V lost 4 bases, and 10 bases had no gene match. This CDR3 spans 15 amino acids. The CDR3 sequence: CASSSRGLPKDTQYF. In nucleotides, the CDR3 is TGTGCCAGCAGTTCCCGGGGACTACCTAAGGATACGCAGTATTTT.

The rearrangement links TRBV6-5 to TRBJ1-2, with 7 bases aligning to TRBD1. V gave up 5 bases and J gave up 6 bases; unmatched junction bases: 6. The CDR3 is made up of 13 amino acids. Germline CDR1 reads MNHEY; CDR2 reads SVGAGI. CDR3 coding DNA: TGTGCCAGCAGTCCCCGAGGGGGCCATGGCTACACCTTC. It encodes CASSPRGGHGYTF.

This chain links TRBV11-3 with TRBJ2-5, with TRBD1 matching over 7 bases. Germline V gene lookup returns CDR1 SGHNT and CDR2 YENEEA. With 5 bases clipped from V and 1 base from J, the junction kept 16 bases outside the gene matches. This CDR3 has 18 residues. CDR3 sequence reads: CASSLAQGRDAPQETQYF. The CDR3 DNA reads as TGTGCCAGCAGCCTTGCACAGGGGAGAGATGCCCCCCAAGAGACCCAGTACTTC. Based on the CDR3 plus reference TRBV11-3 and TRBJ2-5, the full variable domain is EAGVVQSPRYKIIEKKQPVAFWCNPISGHNTLYWYLQNLGQGPELLIRYENEEAVDDSQLPKDRFSAERLKGVDSTLKIQPAELGDSAVYLCASSLAQGRDAPQETQYFGPGTRLLVL.

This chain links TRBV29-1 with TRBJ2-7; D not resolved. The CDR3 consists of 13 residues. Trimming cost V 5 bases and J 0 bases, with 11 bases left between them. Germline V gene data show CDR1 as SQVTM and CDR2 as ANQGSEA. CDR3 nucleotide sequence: TGCAGCGTTTCAGTGTTCAGCTCCTACGAGCAGTACTTC. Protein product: CSVSVFSSYEQYF.

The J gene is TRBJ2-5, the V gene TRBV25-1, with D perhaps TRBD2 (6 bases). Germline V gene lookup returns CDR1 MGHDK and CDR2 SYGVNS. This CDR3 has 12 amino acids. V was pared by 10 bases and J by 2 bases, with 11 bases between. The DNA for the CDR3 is TGTGCCACTTCGGGACTTCAAGAGACCCAGTACTTC. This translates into CATSGLQETQYF.

CDR3 nucleotides: TGTGCCAGCAGCTGGAAAACCCATCACGCAACTAATGAAAAACTGTTTTTT. This encodes CASSWKTHHATNEKLFF. The rearrangement uses TRBV5-8 and TRBJ1-4; D is ambiguous. V lost 3 bases and J 0 bases, leaving 15 bases between the germline ends. The germline V gene encodes CDR1 SGHTS and CDR2 YDEGEE. The CDR3 totals 17 residues. Together with reference TRBV5-8 and TRBJ1-4, the CDR3 gives the full variable domain: EAGVTQSPTHLIKTRGQQATLRCSPISGHTSVYWYQQALGLGLQFLLWYDEGEERNRGNFPPRFSGRQFPNYSSELNVNALELEDSALYLCASSWKTHHATNEKLFFGSGTQLSVL.

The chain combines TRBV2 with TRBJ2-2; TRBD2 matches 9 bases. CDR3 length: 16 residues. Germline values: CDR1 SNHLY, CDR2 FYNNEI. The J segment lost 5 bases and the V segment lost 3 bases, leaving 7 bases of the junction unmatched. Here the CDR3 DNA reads TGTGCCAGCAGTGAGGTGGGACTAGCACGTACCGGGGAGCTGTTTTTT. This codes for CASSEVGLARTGELFF.

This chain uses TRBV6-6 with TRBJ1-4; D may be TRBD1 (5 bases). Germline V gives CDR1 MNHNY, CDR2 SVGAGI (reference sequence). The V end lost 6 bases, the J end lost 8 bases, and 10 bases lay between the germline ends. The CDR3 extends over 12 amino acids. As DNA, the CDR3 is TGTGCCAGCAGGGGGCCTGGAGAAAAACTGTTTTTT. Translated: CASRGPGEKLFF.

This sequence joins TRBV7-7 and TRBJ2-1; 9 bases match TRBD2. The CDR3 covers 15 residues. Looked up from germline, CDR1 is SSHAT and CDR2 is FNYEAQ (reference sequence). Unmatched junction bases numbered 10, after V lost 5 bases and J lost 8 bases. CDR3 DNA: TGTGCCAGCAGCAGACTAGCGGCCGTGGCTCATGAGCAGTTCTTC. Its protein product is CASSRLAAVAHEQFF.

The CDR3 bases are TGTGCCAGCAGGCGCGAGGACAGGGGAGAAAAACTGTTTTTT. This sequence encodes CASRREDRGEKLFF. The chain is built from TRBV27 and TRBJ1-4; 9 positions match TRBD1. V trimming: 6 bases; J trimming: 8 bases; junction bases outside the gene matches: 7. The CDR3 has 14 amino acids. Germline V CDR1 and CDR2: MNHEY, SMNVEV (reference sequence).

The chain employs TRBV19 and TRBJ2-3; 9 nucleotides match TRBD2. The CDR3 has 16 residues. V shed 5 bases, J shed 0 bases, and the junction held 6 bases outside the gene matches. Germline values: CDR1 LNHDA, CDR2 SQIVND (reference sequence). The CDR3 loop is CASSLAGGRSTDTQYF. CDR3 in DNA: TGTGCCAGTAGTCTGGCGGGAGGGCGGAGCACAGATACGCAGTATTTT.

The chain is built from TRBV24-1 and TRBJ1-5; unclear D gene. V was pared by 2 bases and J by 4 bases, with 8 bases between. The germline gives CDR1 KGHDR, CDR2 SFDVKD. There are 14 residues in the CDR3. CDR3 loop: CATSDWAGNQPQHF. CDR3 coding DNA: TGTGCCACCAGTGATTGGGCGGGGAATCAGCCCCAGCATTTT.

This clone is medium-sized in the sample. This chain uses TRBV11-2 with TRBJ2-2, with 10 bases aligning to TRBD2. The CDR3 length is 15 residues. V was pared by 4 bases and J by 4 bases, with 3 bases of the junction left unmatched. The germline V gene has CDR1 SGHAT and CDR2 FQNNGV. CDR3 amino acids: CASSSAGGPTGELFF. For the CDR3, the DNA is TGTGCCAGCAGCTCAGCGGGAGGGCCCACCGGGGAGCTGTTTTTT.

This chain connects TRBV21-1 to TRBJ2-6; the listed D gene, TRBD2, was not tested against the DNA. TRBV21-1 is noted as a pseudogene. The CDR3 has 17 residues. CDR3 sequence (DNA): TGTGCCAGCAGCAAGCGGGAGGGCTCCTCTGGGGCCAACGTCCTGACTTTC. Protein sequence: CASSKREGSSGANVLTF.

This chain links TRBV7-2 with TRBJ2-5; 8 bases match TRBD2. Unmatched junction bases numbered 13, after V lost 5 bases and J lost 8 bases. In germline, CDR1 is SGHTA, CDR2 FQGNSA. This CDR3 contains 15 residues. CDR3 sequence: CASSELGGGLGTQYF. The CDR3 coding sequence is TGTGCCAGCAGCGAACTCGGGGGGGGCCTTGGAACCCAGTACTTC.